Listed below are T cell receptor beta chains from one sample, sequenced in a study of cytomegalovirus exposure and HLA in healthy donors. Profiled with immunoSEQ multiplex PCR; TCRdb holds only in-frame clones, not every one. The data contain roughly 150,000 clones, about three fifths of them seen just once; the ten biggest clones take up 2.5% to 3.5%. The sequenced material came from PBMCs. These receptors came from a woman in her 30s in good health and CMV-seropositive. CDR3s leave out the opening cysteine and the closing phenylalanine or tryptophan.

TRBV28 | ASWGGGLGYTDTQY
TRBV11-3 | ASSSPGQGRPEAF
TRBV29-1 | SVVGGRAYEQY
TRBV30 | AWGTYPRETQY
TRBV5-5 | ASNRGQEAETQY
TRBV10-2 | ASSDTLSGNTIY
TRBV21-1 | ASSKVGQDGYT
TRBV19 | ASTRQLNYGYT
TRBV9 | ASSDSWGDRAF
TRBV5-1 | ASSLASTTGDTIY
TRBV2 | ASKAAITNTGELF
TRBV7-2 | ASSSPPSRGDTEAF
TRBV7-2 | ASSLDGGSYEQY
TRBV19 | ASSWRTSGGQETQY
TRBV30 | AWSGSSGWKNIQY
TRBV5-4 | ASSPRQGETYEQY
TRBV5-1 | ASSSTGTGEADTQY
TRBV7-9 | ASSFLEKETQY
TRBV28 | ASSPRWLAVNTEAF
TRBV2 | ATREGYEYEQY
TRBV5-6 | ASSFVTGNLYGYT
TRBV9 | ASSVGPSGPSRGHNEQF
TRBV5-1 | TSSLSTGTDTQY
TRBV4-1 | ASSQGTGAQPQH
TRBV5-8 | ASSLRASRAYEQY
TRBV7-8 | ASSIREIDSNQPQH
TRBV7-8 | ASSLGGGREQY
TRBV2 | ALARSMTESYEQY
TRBV11-3 | ASSLGTSGYEQY
TRBV6-4 | ASSAGTGALGVQF
TRBV2 | ASSGGQAFGETQY
TRBV7-3 | ASSLLVSDEQY
TRBV2 | ASSEASIFDSADQGAPNYGYT
TRBV5-1 | ASRGGGAGETQY
TRBV7-8 | ASSLTAGDFYNEQF
TRBV29-1 | SVEIGTAYGYT
TRBV6-1 | ASSWINRSPEAF
TRBV7-6 | ASSLGGRTDTQY
TRBV2 | ASSGWTSGESLYEQY
TRBV6-1 | ASGWDREEKLF
TRBV18 | ASSPQRYGTSYEQY
TRBV15 | ATSRVGGAQPQH
TRBV6-5 | ASQGNYGYT
TRBV5-6 | ASSLPGTDTYEQY
TRBV6-4 | ASSDPGLAV
TRBV28 | ASRYMSGTGRNSYNSPLH
TRBV5-6 | ASRDYATTYEQY